The clone carrying this TCR beta chain was picked up a small number of times. Germline V gene data show CDR1 as MNHEY and CDR2 as SVGEGT. The CDR3 sequence is 17 residues long. With 0 bases removed from V and 3 bases from J, the gap between germline ends came to 17 bases. TCRdb independently ran MiXCR on the 5' RACE reads; one entry per CDR3 protein. This sample has more than 150,000 distinct CDR3 sequences; 13% occur once, and the top ten carry approximately 11%. This entry comes from a study of CD8 T cells in ankylosing spondylitis. The source of this sequence is a female donor with ankylosing spondylitis or in good health (not recorded which). The rearrangement links TRBV6-2 or TRBV6-3 to TRBJ1-1, with a possible D match to TRBD1 (5 bases). Sequenced material: blood, either unsorted or a sorted T cell fraction (not recorded which). CDR3 residues: CASSYSITGGWDTEAFF. In DNA, the CDR3 is TGTGCCAGCAGTTACTCGATTACAGGAGGATGGGACACTGAAGCTTTCTTT.